This T cell receptor beta chain appears in the sequencing data of a study of T cell responses to AZD1222 COVID-19 vaccine. The method was immunoSEQ multiplex PCR; TCRdb's version includes in-frame clones alone and lacks a portion of them. The sample holds 90,000 to 150,000 clones, around nine tenths seen once. Germline CDR1 reads SGDLS; CDR2 reads YYNGEE. CDR3 length equals 13 residues. Trimming took 0 bases from V and 6 from J, leaving 10 bases between them. This sequence joins TRBV9 and TRBJ2-7; D remains ambiguous. The clonotype was recovered from an adult in good health. This sample comprised peripheral blood, obtained on day 0 of AZD1222 vaccination. DNA of the CDR3: TGTGCCAGCAGCGTAGGGCTAGACGGCGAGCAGTACTTC. Its translation is CASSVGLDGEQYF.